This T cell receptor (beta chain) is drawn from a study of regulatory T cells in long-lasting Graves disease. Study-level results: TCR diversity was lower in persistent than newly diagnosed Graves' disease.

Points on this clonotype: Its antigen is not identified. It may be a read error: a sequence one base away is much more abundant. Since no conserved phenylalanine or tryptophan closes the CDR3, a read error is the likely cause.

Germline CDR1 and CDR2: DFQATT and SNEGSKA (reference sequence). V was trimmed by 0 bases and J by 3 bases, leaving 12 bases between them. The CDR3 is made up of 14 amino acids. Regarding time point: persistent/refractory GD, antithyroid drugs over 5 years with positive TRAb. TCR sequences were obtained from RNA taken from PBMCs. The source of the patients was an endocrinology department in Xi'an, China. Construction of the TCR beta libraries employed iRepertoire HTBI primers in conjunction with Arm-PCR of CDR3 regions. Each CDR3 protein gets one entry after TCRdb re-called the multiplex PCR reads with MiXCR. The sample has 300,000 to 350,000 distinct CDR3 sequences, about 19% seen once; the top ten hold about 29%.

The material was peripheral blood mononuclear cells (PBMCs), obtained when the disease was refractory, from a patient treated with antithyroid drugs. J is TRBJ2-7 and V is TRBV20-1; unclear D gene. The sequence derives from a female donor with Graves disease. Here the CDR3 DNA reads TGCAGTGCTAGAGATCTAAGACACTACTACGAGCAGTACTCC. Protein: CSARDLRHYYEQYS.